This TCR beta chain was documented in a study of CD8 T cells in ankylosing spondylitis (dated by TCRdb to the late 2010s). With respect to the entire study: The study profiled T cell receptor beta repertoires in healthy donors and ankylosing spondylitis patients to find disease-linked TCR variants. The whole study cohort included roughly 110 healthy donors and about two dozen ankylosing spondylitis patients. Peripheral blood was sampled, and synovial fluid was also collected from ankylosing spondylitis patients. On the study overall, not on this receptor specifically: Blood from ankylosing spondylitis patients appeared to be characterized by a TCR beta motif composed of 7 to 9 highly homologous amino acid variants. The disease-linked clones were reported to be significantly enriched in matched synovial fluid samples from ankylosing spondylitis patients. Some motif variants had previously been reported in the synovial fluid and blood of reactive arthritis patients, which suggests shared mechanisms of disease initiation. The disease-linked clones had a CD8+ phenotype and were found at relatively low frequencies in peripheral blood.

This clonotype was recorded a few times. It has no known antigen specificity. Base qualities are not recorded, but no much larger clone differs from it by a single base. The listed sequencing device is Illumina HiSeq 2500. Quantitative 5'-RACE with molecular barcodes was used to prepare TCR beta libraries. From the authors' description of their analysis: To identify disease-linked TCR variants, a new computational method was used, one built on a probabilistic model of VDJ rearrangement. Through fastp at Q25 and MiXCR, TCRdb rebuilt clones from the public reads, retaining in-frame beta chains. Every entry covers one CDR3 protein and lists the most common genes and DNA from its rows. These V and J calls originate from TCRdb's pipeline instead of the authors' own analysis. This sample is represented by about 330,000 distinct CDR3 sequences; approximately 8% of them were singletons. About 14% of the sample lies in the top ten.

Germline trimming: 8 bases from V, 0 bases from J; junction bases outside gene matches: 5. The CDR3 sequence holds 14 residues, the cysteine and phenylalanine included. The retained sequence is limited to the CDR3, 42 bases, with the frame set at the first base. CDR1 MNHNS and CDR2 SASEGT are derived from the germline V gene. The receptor chain draws on TRBV6-1 and TRBJ2-3; the central 7 bases match TRBD1. The source of this sequence is a male donor with ankylosing spondylitis. The sequenced sample was blood, either unsorted or a sorted T cell fraction (not recorded which). The CDR3 is CASGDSSSTDTQYF. In nucleotides, the sequence is TGTGCCAGCGGGGACAGTTCTAGCACAGATACGCAGTATTTT.